This T cell receptor beta chain derives from a study of Ad26.COV2.S vaccination and SARS-CoV-2 variants. Looking at the study overall: It was the COV1001 Ad26.COV2.S trial arm that included the donor. Once, or twice with 56 days between doses, Ad26.COV2.S was given intramuscularly.

The treatment: 15 to 20 received Ad26.COV2.S at low or high dose, single or two shots; a few received placebo; per-sample allocation not given. Repertoires come from day 63 after the first vaccine or placebo injection. The CDR3 loop spans 13 amino acids. V dropped 4 bases and J dropped 5 bases, with 12 bases sitting between them. Per the germline V gene, CDR1 is GTSNPN and CDR2 is SVGIG (reference sequence). Produced via immunoSEQ multiplex PCR; TCRdb's table is partial and in-frame only. The sample gives approximately 480,000 clones, about 83% of which show up once; roughly 12% is in the top ten. Findings of the study overall: Reported post-vaccination CD8+ and CD4+ T cell responses to spike showed substantial breadth. Vaccine recipients and placebo recipients showed similar non-spike TCR breadth.

Worth noting for this clone: Its antigen remains unknown.

The clonotype was recovered from a person between 18 and 60 years old who received the Ad26.COV2.S COVID-19 vaccine or a placebo. The sequenced sample was peripheral blood, obtained in a trial of Ad26.COV2.S vaccine versus placebo. J is TRBJ1-5 and V is TRBV30; D ambiguous. The CDR3 coding sequence is TGTGCCTGGACTGGAAGGTGGGATCAGCCCCAGCATTTT. Its protein product is CAWTGRWDQPQHF.